Listed below are T cell receptor beta chains from one sample, sequenced in a study of regulatory T cells in long-lasting Graves disease. TCRdb used MiXCR to reprocess the multiplex PCR reads, holding one entry per CDR3 protein. The repertoire holds approximately 350,000 distinct CDR3 sequences, around 15% seen once, with around 21% in the top ten. These data also featured in a second study, about T cells in Graves' hyperthyroidism and ophthalmopathy.

The sample in question was peripheral blood mononuclear cells (PBMCs), obtained at new diagnosis, from a patient treated with antithyroid drugs. The receptors were gathered from a young woman with Graves disease. CDR3s include the opening cysteine and the closing phenylalanine or tryptophan. D genes are given only for firm matches. Size is omitted from some rows. Given values are once, few, many or a class for expanded clones.

clone size	V gene	J gene	D gene	CDR3 DNA	CDR3 protein
many	TRBV2	TRBJ2-1	NA	TGTGCCAGCAGTTGGCTATACAATGAGCAGTTCTTC	CASSWLYNEQFF
many	TRBV12-3/TRBV12-4	TRBJ2-1	NA	TGTGCCAGCGGCTTCGGTGAGGAGCAGTTCTTC	CASGFGEEQFF
many	TRBV6-1	TRBJ1-1	NA	TGTGCCAGCAGGAAGGGGCTCACTGAAGCTTTCTTT	CASRKGLTEAFF
few	TRBV20-1	TRBJ1-4	NA	TGCAGTGCTAGAGGCAGTACTGAAAAACTGTTTTTT	CSARGSTEKLFF
many	TRBV10-3	TRBJ2-7	TRBD2	TGTGCCATCAGTGAACCGGGACTAGCGGGATTCGAGCAGTACTTC	CAISEPGLAGFEQYF
many	TRBV7-7	TRBJ2-5	TRBD2	TGTGCTAGCAGCTTAGCCGGGACTAGCGGGGGTCTTGGGACCCAGTACTTC	CASSLAGTSGGLGTQYF
NA	TRBV5-1	TRBJ1-2	NA	TGCGCCAGCAGCTTAGCGGAAACTCTCTGTGGCTACACCTTC	CASSLAETLCGYTF
many	TRBV6-1	TRBJ1-5	TRBD1	TGTGCCAGCAGCCCTGGGGGGACAGGGAAATTCAGCAATCAGCCCCAGCATTTT	CASSPGGTGKFSNQPQHF
many	TRBV3-1	TRBJ2-1	TRBD1	TGTGCCAGCAGCCACTCCGACAGGGCCCGTGAGCAGTTCTTC	CASSHSDRAREQFF
many	TRBV6-1	TRBJ1-2	TRBD1	TGTGCCAGCAGTCCGGGACAGGGGAAGGGCTACACCTTC	CASSPGQGKGYTF
NA	TRBV5-1	TRBJ2-2	NA	TGCGCCAGCAATAAATCCCCATTAGCCGGGGAGCTGTTTTTT	CASNKSPLAGELFF
many	TRBV10-2	TRBJ2-7	NA	TGCGCCAGCAGTGAGGGGGGGCCGAGAAACGAGCAGTACTTC	CASSEGGPRNEQYF
NA	TRBV28	TRBJ1-6	TRBD1	TGTGCCAGCAGAACAGGGCTACAGGGGGCTTATTCACCCCTCCACTTT	CASRTGLQGAYSPLHF
NA	TRBV20-1	TRBJ2-1	NA	TGCAGTGCTTATCCCCCACGGGGCCAGGTTTACAATGAGCAGTTCTTC	CSAYPPRGQVYNEQFF
NA	TRBV9	TRBJ2-2	TRBD1	TGTACCAGCAGCGTAGGGACAGGGGGCGGCGGGGAGCTGTTTTTT	CTSSVGTGGGGELFF
NA	TRBV4-1	TRBJ2-1	NA	TGCGCCAGCAGCCAAGTTGTAGGGACACACAATGAGCAGTTCTTC	CASSQVVGTHNEQFF
few	TRBV6-1	TRBJ1-1	NA	TGTGCCAGCAGATTGAACAACAGGGCTAGTACTGAAGCTTTCTTT	CASRLNNRASTEAFF
NA	TRBV9	TRBJ2-1	TRBD2	TGTGCCAGCAGCGTACTAGCGGGGGGGCCCCTTTCAGGCAATGAGCAGTTCTTC	CASSVLAGGPLSGNEQFF
NA	TRBV6-9	TRBJ2-1	NA	TGTGCCAGCAGTTCTACGGGGGCAGGGAGCGCCTACAATGAGCAGTTCTTC	CASSSTGAGSAYNEQFF
many	TRBV11-2	TRBJ1-1	TRBD1	TGTGCCAGCTCGGACAGGGCGATGAACACTGAAGCTTTCTTT	CASSDRAMNTEAFF